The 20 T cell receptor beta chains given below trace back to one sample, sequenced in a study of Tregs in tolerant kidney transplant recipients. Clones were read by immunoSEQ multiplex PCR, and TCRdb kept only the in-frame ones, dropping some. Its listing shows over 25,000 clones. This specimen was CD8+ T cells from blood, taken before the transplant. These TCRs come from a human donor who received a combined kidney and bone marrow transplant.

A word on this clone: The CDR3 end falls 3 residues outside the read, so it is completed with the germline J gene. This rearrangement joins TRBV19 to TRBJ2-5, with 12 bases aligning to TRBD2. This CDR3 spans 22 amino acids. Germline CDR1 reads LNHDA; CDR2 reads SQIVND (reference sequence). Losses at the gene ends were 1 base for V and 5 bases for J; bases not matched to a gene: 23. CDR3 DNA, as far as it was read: TGTGCCAGTAGTATAGTATTGGCGGCTGAGCGGACTAGCGGGACGTTCTGGGAGACC. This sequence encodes CASSIVLAAERTSGTFWET. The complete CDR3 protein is CASSIVLAAERTSGTFWETQYF.

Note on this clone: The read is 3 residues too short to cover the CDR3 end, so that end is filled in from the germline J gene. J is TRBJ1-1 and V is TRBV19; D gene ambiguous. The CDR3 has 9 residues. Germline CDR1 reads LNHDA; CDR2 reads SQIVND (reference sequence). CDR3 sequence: CAGNTEAFF. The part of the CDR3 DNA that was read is TGTGCAGGGAACACTGAA.

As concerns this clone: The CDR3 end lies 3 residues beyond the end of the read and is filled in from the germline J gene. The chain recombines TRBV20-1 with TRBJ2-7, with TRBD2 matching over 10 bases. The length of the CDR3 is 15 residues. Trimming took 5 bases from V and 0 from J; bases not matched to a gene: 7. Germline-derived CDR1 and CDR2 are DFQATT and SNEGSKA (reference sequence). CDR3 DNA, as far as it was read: TGCAGTGCTGGGGGACTAGCGAAGAGCTCCTACGAG. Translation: CSAGGLAKSSYE. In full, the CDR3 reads CSAGGLAKSSYEQYF.

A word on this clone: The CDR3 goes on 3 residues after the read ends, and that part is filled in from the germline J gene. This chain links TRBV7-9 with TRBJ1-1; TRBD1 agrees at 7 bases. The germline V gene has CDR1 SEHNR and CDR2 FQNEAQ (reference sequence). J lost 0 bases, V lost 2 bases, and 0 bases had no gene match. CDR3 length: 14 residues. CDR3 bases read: TGTGCCAGCAGCTTACAGGGGGTGAACACTGAA. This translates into CASSLQGVNTE. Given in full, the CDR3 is CASSLQGVNTEAFF.

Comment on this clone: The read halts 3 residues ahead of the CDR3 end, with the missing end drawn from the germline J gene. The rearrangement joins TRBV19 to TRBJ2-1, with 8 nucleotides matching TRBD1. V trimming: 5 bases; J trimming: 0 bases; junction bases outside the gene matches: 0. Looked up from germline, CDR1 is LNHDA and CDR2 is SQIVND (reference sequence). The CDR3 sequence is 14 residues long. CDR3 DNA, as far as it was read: TGTGCCAGTAGTCAGGGGGCCTCCTACAATGAG. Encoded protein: CASSQGASYNE. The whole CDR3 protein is CASSQGASYNEQFF.

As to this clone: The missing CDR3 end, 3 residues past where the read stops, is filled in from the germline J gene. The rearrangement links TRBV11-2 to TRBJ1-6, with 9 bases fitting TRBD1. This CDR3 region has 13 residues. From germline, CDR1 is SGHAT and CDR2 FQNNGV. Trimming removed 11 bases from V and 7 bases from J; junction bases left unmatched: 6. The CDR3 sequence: CAYGTGMNSPLHF. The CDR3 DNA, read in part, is TGTGCCTACGGGACAGGGATGAATTCACCC.

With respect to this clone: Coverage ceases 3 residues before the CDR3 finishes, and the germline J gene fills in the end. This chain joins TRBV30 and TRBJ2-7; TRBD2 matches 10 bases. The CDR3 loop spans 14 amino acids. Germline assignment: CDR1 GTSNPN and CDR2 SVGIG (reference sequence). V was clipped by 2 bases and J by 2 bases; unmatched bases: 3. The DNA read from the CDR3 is TGTGCCTGGAGTTTTAGCGGGAGGCCCTACGAG. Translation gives CAWSFSGRPYE. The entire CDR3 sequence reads CAWSFSGRPYEQYF.

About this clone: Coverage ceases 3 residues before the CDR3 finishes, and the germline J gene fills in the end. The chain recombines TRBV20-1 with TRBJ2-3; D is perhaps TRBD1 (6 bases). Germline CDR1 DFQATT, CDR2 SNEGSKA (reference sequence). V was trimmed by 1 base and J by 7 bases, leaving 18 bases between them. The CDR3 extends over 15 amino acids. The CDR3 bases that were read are TGCAGTGCTAGAGGACCCCCTCCGGACAGCAATACG. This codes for CSARGPPPDSNT. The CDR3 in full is CSARGPPPDSNTQYF.

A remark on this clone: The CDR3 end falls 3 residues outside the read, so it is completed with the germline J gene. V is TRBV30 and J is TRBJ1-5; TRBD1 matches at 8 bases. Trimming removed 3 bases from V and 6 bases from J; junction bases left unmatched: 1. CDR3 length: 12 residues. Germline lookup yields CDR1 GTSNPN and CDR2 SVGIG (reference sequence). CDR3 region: CAWRQGAQPQHF. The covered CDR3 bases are TGTGCCTGGAGGCAGGGGGCTCAGCCC.

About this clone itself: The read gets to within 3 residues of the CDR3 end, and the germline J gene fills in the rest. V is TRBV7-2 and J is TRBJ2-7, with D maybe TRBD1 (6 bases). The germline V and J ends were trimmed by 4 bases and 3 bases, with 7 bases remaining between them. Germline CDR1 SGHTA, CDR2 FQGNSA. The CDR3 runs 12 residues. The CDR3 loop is CASSWDNYEQYF. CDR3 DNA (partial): TGTGCCAGCAGCTGGGACAACTACGAG.

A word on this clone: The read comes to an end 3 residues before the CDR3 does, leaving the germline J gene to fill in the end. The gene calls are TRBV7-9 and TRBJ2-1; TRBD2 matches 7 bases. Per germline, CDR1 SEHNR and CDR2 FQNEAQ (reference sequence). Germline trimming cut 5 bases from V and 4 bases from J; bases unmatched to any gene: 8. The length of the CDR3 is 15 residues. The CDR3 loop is CASSPVLAVYNEQFF. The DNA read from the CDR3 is TGTGCCAGCAGCCCCGTGCTAGCGGTGTACAATGAG.

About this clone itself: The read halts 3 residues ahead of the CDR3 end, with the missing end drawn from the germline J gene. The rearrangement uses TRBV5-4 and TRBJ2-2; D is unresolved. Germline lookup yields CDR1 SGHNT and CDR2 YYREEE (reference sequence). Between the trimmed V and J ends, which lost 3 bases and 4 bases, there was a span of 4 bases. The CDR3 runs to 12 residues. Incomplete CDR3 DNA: TGTGCCAGCAGCTCCTTCACCGGGGAG. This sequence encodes CASSSFTGE. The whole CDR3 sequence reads CASSSFTGELFF.

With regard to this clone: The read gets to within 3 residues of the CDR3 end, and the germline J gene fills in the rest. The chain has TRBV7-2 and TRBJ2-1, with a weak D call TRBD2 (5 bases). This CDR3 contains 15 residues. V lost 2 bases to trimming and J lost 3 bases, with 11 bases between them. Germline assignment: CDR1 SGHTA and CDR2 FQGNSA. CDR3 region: CASSLSLAGYNEQFF. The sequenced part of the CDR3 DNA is TGTGCCAGCAGCTTAAGTCTAGCCGGCTACAATGAG. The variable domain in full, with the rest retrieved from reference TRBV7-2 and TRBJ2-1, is GAGVSQSPSNKVTEKGKDVELRCDPISGHTALYWYRQSLGQGLEFLIYFQGNSAPDKSGLPSDRFSAERTGGSVSTLTIQRTQQEDSAVYLCASSLSLAGYNEQFFGPGTRLTVL.

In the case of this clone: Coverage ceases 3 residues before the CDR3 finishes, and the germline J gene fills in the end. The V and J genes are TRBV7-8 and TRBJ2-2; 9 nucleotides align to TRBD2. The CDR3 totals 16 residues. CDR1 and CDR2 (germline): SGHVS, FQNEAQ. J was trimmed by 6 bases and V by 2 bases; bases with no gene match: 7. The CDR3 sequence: CASSLNLAGGPGELFF. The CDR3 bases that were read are TGTGCCAGCAGCTTAAACTTGGCGGGAGGGCCCGGGGAG.

CDR3 sequence: CASSLDAEESEKLFF. CDR3 DNA, as far as it was read: TGTGCCAGCAGCTTAGACGCAGAAGAAAGTGAAAAA. The chain joins TRBV7-9 to TRBJ1-4; D ambiguous. The CDR3 end is not reached by the read, which stops 3 residues before it; the germline J gene fills it in. With 1 base removed from V and 7 bases from J, the gap between germline ends came to 13 bases. Germline-derived CDR1 and CDR2 are SEHNR and FQNEAQ (reference sequence). The length of the CDR3 is 15 residues. Combining the CDR3 with reference TRBV7-9 and TRBJ1-4 gives the whole variable domain DTGVSQNPRHKITKRGQNVTFRCDPISEHNRLYWYRQTLGQGPEFLTYFQNEAQLEKSRLLSDRFSAERPKGSFSTLEIQRTEQGDSAMYLCASSLDAEESEKLFFGSGTQLSVL.

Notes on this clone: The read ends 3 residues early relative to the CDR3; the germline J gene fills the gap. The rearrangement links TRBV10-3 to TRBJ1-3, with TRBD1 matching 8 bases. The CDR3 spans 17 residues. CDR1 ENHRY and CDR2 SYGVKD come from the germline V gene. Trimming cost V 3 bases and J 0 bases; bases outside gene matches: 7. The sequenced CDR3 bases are TGTGCCATCAGTGAACCGGCCGGACAGGGCTCTGGAAACACC. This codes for CAISEPAGQGSGNT. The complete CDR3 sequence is CAISEPAGQGSGNTIYF.

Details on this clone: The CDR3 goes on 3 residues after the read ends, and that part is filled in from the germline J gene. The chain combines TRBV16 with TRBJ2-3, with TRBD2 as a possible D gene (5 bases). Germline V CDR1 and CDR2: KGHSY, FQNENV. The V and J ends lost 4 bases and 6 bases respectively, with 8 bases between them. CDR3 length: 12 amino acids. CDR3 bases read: TGTGCCAGCAGCCCCGGGGAGGATACG. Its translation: CASSPGEDT. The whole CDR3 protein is CASSPGEDTQYF.

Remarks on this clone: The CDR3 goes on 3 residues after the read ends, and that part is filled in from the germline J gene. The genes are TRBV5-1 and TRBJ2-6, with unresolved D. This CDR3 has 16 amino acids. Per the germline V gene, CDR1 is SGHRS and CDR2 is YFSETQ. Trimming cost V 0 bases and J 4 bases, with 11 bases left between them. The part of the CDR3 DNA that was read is TGCGCCAGCAGCTTGGCAGGCTTGAGAGGGGCCAACGTC. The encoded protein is CASSLAGLRGANV. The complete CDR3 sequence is CASSLAGLRGANVLTF.

The DNA read from the CDR3 is TGCAGCGTTGAAGATGGGGCTCGCCACGAG. Amino acids: CSVEDGARHE. In full, the CDR3 reads CSVEDGARHEQYF. The chain carries TRBV29-1 and TRBJ2-7, with D possibly being TRBD1 (5 bases). The read finishes 3 residues shy of the CDR3 end, and the germline J gene is used to complete it. CDR3 length: 13 residues. From germline, CDR1 is SQVTM and CDR2 ANQGSEA. V was trimmed by 0 bases and J by 5 bases, leaving 11 bases between them.

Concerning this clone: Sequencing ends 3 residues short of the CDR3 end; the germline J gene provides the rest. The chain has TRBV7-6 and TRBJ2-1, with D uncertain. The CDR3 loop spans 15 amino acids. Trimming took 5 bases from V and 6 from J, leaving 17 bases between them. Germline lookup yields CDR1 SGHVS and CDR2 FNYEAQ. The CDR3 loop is CASSELPLLGNEQFF. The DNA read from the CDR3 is TGTGCCAGCAGCGAACTACCCCTCCTCGGCAATGAG.